This T cell receptor beta chain was sequenced during a study of beta chain features in type 1 diabetes. On the study more broadly: All samples yielded roughly 110 million examined sorted cells.

CDR1 SEHNR and CDR2 FQNEAQ come from the germline V gene (reference sequence). The CDR3 consists of 16 residues. Trimming took 6 bases from V and 1 from J; bases not matched to a gene: 6. Expressed TCRB transcripts were sequenced after all isolated RNA was converted to cDNA. Repertoires were generated with immunoSEQ multiplex PCR, while TCRdb's copy carries only in-frame clones and drops some. The sample carries approximately 470,000 clones, over 25% recorded once. Comments on this clone: No antigen is known for it.

Whole-study findings and limits: The study left unresolved whether HLA type influences TCRB rearrangement. Patients with type 1 diabetes carried fewer insertions and had more deletions at their VDJ junctions.

This rearrangement joins TRBV7-9 to TRBJ2-2; 9 positions match TRBD2. Material: naive CD4+ T cells from blood. The source is a man aged 18 to 29 in good health. As DNA, the CDR3 is TGTGCCAGCAGGCCGACTAGCGGAGGGAACACCGGGGAGCTGTTTTTT. It yields the protein CASRPTSGGNTGELFF.